This is a list of T cell receptor beta chains from one sample in a study of a mutant IDH1 vaccine in newly diagnosed glioma. For these receptors, no antigen is known. Generated by immunoSEQ multiplex PCR, the TCRdb table keeps only in-frame clones and is missing some. The sample contains some 30,000 clones, approximately 80% of which appear only once. Specimen: PBMCs, collected from a glioma patient whose treatment included an IDH1 peptide vaccine. These receptors all come from a man younger than 45 with glioma. The CDR3 runs from the conserved cysteine through the conserved F or W. D genes are given only for firm matches. For some rows the clone size is stated as once, few or many, or as a class when expanded; others skip it.

>TRBV19|.|.|TRBJ1-1
TGTGCCAGTAGTATAGGGGCAGCTCCTAACACTGAAGCTTTCTTT
CASSIGAAPNTEAFF
>TRBV5-1|.|.|TRBJ2-1
TGCGCCAGCAGCTTTACCCGGGGGTATGAGCAGTTCTTC
CASSFTRGYEQFF
>TRBV6-6|.|.|TRBJ1-1
TGTGCCAGCAGCCGAGGGAACACTGAAGCTTTCTTT
CASSRGNTEAFF
>TRBV2|.|.|TRBJ2-7
TGTGCCAGCAGGGTTCAGGGGAGGGACGAGCAGTACTTC
CASRVQGRDEQYF
>TRBV29-1|.|.|TRBJ2-7
TGCAGCGTGAGGGGATCCTACGAGCAGTACTTC
CSVRGSYEQYF
>TRBV10-3|.|.|TRBJ2-1
TGTGCCATCAGTGAGTTTCTTTCCGGCGGGATCTACTACAATGAGCAGTTCTTC
CAISEFLSGGIYYNEQFF
>TRBV30|.|.|TRBJ1-6
TGTGCCTGGAGTCTGGGGGCCTCTAATTCACCCCTCCACTTT
CAWSLGASNSPLHF
>TRBV30|.|.|TRBJ1-1
TGTGCCTGGAGCGATGACAGGTCGAACACTGAAGCTTTCTTT
CAWSDDRSNTEAFF
>TRBV7-2|.|.|TRBJ2-4
TGTGCCAGCAGCTTACTCGGAAAAAACATTCAGTACTTC
CASSLLGKNIQYF
>TRBV10-3|TRBD2|.|TRBJ2-1
TGTGCCATTCGGACTAGCGTCCTCCCCCCCTACAATGAGCAGTTCTTC
CAIRTSVLPPYNEQFF
>TRBV5-1|.|many|TRBJ1-1
TGCGCCAGCAGCTTGGATGTAACTGAAGCTTTCTTT
CASSLDVTEAFF
>TRBV6-6|.|.|TRBJ1-1
TGTGCCAGCAGTTACGCCAAGGGGGGAGGGACTGAAGCTTTCTTT
CASSYAKGGGTEAFF
>TRBV6-5|.|.|TRBJ1-4
TGTGCCAGCAGTTACGTCCGGGTGCAAGTTGAAAAACTGTTTTTT
CASSYVRVQVEKLFF
>TRBV11-2|.|.|TRBJ1-1
TGTGCCAGCAGCGCAAGGAGGGCAGGGAACACTGAAGCTTTCTTT
CASSARRAGNTEAFF
>TRBV2|.|.|TRBJ2-5
TGTGCCAGCAGTTCAGAGACCCAGTACTTC
CASSSETQYF
>TRBV5-1|.|.|TRBJ2-3
TGCGCCAGCTGGGTGGGACGGGCCCCCACAGATACGCAGTATTTT
CASWVGRAPTDTQYF
>TRBV6-5|TRBD2|once|TRBJ2-5
TGTGCCAGCAGTTACTCAACTAGCGGGACCGAGACCCAGTACTTC
CASSYSTSGTETQYF
>TRBV4-1|TRBD2|.|TRBJ2-3
TGCGCCAGCAGCCAAGATCAAGCGGGAGTGGGTCACACAGATACGCAGTATTTT
CASSQDQAGVGHTDTQYF
>TRBV2|.|.|TRBJ2-7
TGTGCCAGCAGTGAGTCCGGGACGGCCACCTACGAGCAGTACTTC
CASSESGTATYEQYF
>TRBV27|.|few|TRBJ1-3
TGTGCCAGCAGTCCCCTCCGACCGCTTCGCGGTGGAAACACCATATATTTT
CASSPLRPLRGGNTIYF
>TRBV5-1|TRBD1|.|TRBJ2-1
TGCGCCAGCAGCTCTGGACAGGCTGACTACAATGAGCAGTTCTTC
CASSSGQADYNEQFF
>TRBV19|.|.|TRBJ1-1
TGTGCCAGTAGTATATTCAGGGACACTGAAGCTTTCTTT
CASSIFRDTEAFF
>TRBV10-3|TRBD1|.|TRBJ1-1
TGTGCCATCACCCGGGACAGGGGGACTGAAGCTTTCTTT
CAITRDRGTEAFF
>TRBV29-1|TRBD1|.|TRBJ2-5
TGCAGCGGGGCTCGTGGACAGGGCCCAGAGACCCAGTACTTC
CSGARGQGPETQYF
>TRBV6-1|.|.|TRBJ2-7
TGTGCCAGCGCCCCAGTGCCAAGTCTTTGGGACGAGCAGTACTTC
CASAPVPSLWDEQYF
>TRBV19|TRBD2|few|TRBJ2-7
TGTGCCAGTAGTCAGGGACTAGCGGTCTACGAGCAGTACTTC
CASSQGLAVYEQYF
>TRBV5-6|.|few|TRBJ2-7
TGTGCCAGCAGCCCCGGCTCCTACGAGCAGTACTTC
CASSPGSYEQYF
>TRBV6-5|.|.|TRBJ1-2
TGTGCCAGCAGTTCGGGGGATAACTATGGCTACACCTTC
CASSSGDNYGYTF
>TRBV5-1|TRBD1|.|TRBJ1-1
TGCGCCAGCAGCGTACTCCCCGGGACAGAGAACACTGAAGCTTTCTTT
CASSVLPGTENTEAFF
>TRBV20-1|.|.|TRBJ2-1
TGCAGTGCCCCGCTCAACAATGAGCAGTTCTTC
CSAPLNNEQFF
>TRBV19|.|.|TRBJ1-4
TGTGCCAGTAGTATATGGGGGGAATATGAAAAACTGTTTTTT
CASSIWGEYEKLFF
>TRBV6-5|.|.|TRBJ2-7
TGTGCCAGCAGTTACCTGGACCCTCACTACGAGCAGTACTTC
CASSYLDPHYEQYF
>TRBV5-1|.|.|TRBJ1-1
TGCGCCAGCAACTTCTGGGGGAACACTGAAGCTTTCTTT
CASNFWGNTEAFF
>TRBV6-5|TRBD2|.|TRBJ2-1
TGTGCCAGCAGTTCCCGGGGGACTAGCGGCTACAATGAGCAGTTCTTC
CASSSRGTSGYNEQFF
>TRBV4-2|TRBD2|.|TRBJ2-5
TGTGCCAGCAGCCCCGGACTAGCGGGAAGAGGGCAAGAGACCCAGTACTTC
CASSPGLAGRGQETQYF
>TRBV9|.|few|TRBJ1-1
TGTGCCAGCAGCGTGGAGGGGAACACTGAAGCTTTCTTT
CASSVEGNTEAFF
>TRBV29-1|.|.|TRBJ2-3
TGCAGCGGGGTTTTTAGTATCGCAGATACGCAGTATTTT
CSGVFSIADTQYF
>TRBV9|TRBD1|.|TRBJ2-7
TGTGCCAGCAGCGTGGGACAGGGAAACTACGAGCAGTACTTC
CASSVGQGNYEQYF
>TRBV7-9|.|few|TRBJ2-2
TGTGCCAGCAGCTTAGCGGGCAGCACCGGGGAGCTGTTTTTT
CASSLAGSTGELFF
>TRBV29-1|.|.|TRBJ2-3
TGCAGCGCTGCCCGGGCAACTAGCACAGATACGCAGTATTTT
CSAARATSTDTQYF
>TRBV15|TRBD1|.|TRBJ1-2
TGTGCCACCAGCAGAGAGAGGACAGGGTCATATGGCTACACCTTC
CATSRERTGSYGYTF
>TRBV9|.|.|TRBJ2-1
TGTGCCAGCAGCGCCCAGTGGGGTGAGCAGTTCTTC
CASSAQWGEQFF
>TRBV30|.|.|TRBJ1-1
TGTGCCCACGTCAAGCGGACAGCGAACACTGAAGCTTTCTTT
CAHVKRTANTEAFF
>TRBV18|.|.|TRBJ1-1
TGTGCCAGCTCACCCCAGGAGGGGAACACTGAAGCTTTCTTT
CASSPQEGNTEAFF
>TRBV5-1|.|.|TRBJ2-4
TGCGCCAGCAGCACGGACAAAAACATTCAGTACTTC
CASSTDKNIQYF
>TRBV5-1|.|.|TRBJ1-1
TGCGCCAGCAGCCTAGGGACCGGCTCTGAAGCTTTCTTT
CASSLGTGSEAFF
>TRBV4-1|TRBD2|.|TRBJ2-1
TGCGCCAGCAGCCAAGATACTAGCGGGAGTTCAAGCTCCTACAATGAGCAGTTCTTC
CASSQDTSGSSSSYNEQFF
>TRBV7-2|.|.|TRBJ1-1
TGTGCCAGCAGCTTATTGCTGGTTGGGAACACTGAAGCTTTCTTT
CASSLLLVGNTEAFF